These T cell receptor beta chains were read from a single sample in a study of a mutant IDH1 vaccine in newly diagnosed glioma. Profiled with immunoSEQ multiplex PCR; TCRdb holds only in-frame clones, not every one. This repertoire shows tens of thousands of clones, 80% found once; its top ten account for 6.2%. Which antigens these TCRs recognize remains unknown. The sample here was PBMCs, taken from a glioma patient whose treatment included an IDH1 peptide vaccine. These receptors came from a man aged 40-55 years with glioma. Each CDR3 is given with its conserved first and last residue. A D gene is named only where the DNA matches it firmly. Clone size is stated in some rows and not others, as once, few, many or a class when expanded.

size: few; V: TRBV19; D: .; J: TRBJ1-6; CDR3: CASSIVGVGSPLHF; DNA: TGTGCCAGTAGTATAGTGGGGGTAGGTTCACCCCTCCACTTT
size: .; V: TRBV7-6; D: .; J: TRBJ1-3; CDR3: CASSLYPRGAHSGNTIYF; DNA: TGTGCCAGCAGCTTATATCCCCGCGGGGCCCACTCTGGAAACACCATATATTTT
size: .; V: TRBV6-1; D: .; J: TRBJ2-2; CDR3: CASSGGTRSNTGELFF; DNA: TGTGCCAGCAGTGGCGGGACAAGATCGAACACCGGGGAGCTGTTTTTT
size: .; V: TRBV18; D: TRBD1; J: TRBJ1-2; CDR3: CASSPREGAAYGYTF; DNA: TGTGCCAGCTCACCGCGGGAGGGGGCGGCCTATGGCTACACCTTC
size: .; V: TRBV5-1; D: TRBD2; J: TRBJ2-3; CDR3: CASSLDVTSGGTGTDTQYF; DNA: TGCGCCAGCAGCTTGGATGTGACTAGCGGGGGGACCGGCACAGATACGCAGTATTTT
size: .; V: TRBV30; D: .; J: TRBJ1-3; CDR3: CAWSPGGKANTIYF; DNA: TGTGCCTGGAGTCCCGGGGGAAAGGCGAACACCATATATTTT
size: once; V: TRBV10-3; D: .; J: TRBJ2-4; CDR3: CAISSPTAKNIQYF; DNA: TGTGCCATCAGTTCCCCCACAGCCAAAAACATTCAGTACTTC
size: few; V: TRBV18; D: .; J: TRBJ1-1; CDR3: CASSQGRDTEAFF; DNA: TGTGCCAGCTCCCAGGGTCGGGACACTGAAGCTTTCTTT
size: few; V: TRBV5-1; D: .; J: TRBJ1-1; CDR3: CASSLGWTASREAFF; DNA: TGCGCCAGCAGCTTGGGTTGGACAGCCAGTCGGGAAGCTTTCTTT
size: few; V: TRBV2; D: .; J: TRBJ1-2; CDR3: CASRGDGDGYTF; DNA: TGTGCCAGCAGGGGGGACGGTGATGGCTACACCTTC
size: once; V: TRBV10-2; D: .; J: TRBJ2-1; CDR3: CASVRGGSYNEQFF; DNA: TGCGCCAGCGTCCGTGGTGGGTCCTACAATGAGCAGTTCTTC
size: .; V: TRBV7-2; D: .; J: TRBJ2-1; CDR3: CASSHGLYNEQFF; DNA: TGTGCCAGCAGCCATGGACTGTACAATGAGCAGTTCTTC
size: .; V: TRBV12-5; D: .; J: TRBJ2-7; CDR3: CASGLVHGAIYEQYF; DNA: TGTGCTAGTGGTTTGGTACATGGAGCGATATACGAGCAGTACTTC
size: .; V: TRBV10-3; D: .; J: TRBJ1-1; CDR3: CAISGGLSETEAFF; DNA: TGTGCCATCAGTGGGGGCCTCAGCGAGACTGAAGCTTTCTTT
size: .; V: TRBV2; D: TRBD1; J: TRBJ1-2; CDR3: CASRAGQGAGGYTF; DNA: TGTGCCAGCAGGGCGGGACAGGGGGCGGGTGGCTACACCTTC
size: once; V: TRBV4-1; D: .; J: TRBJ2-5; CDR3: CASSQVLIETQYF; DNA: TGCGCCAGCAGCCAAGTCCTCATAGAGACCCAGTACTTC
size: .; V: TRBV4-1; D: TRBD1; J: TRBJ2-7; CDR3: CASSQDFGTPGQGVPWGF; DNA: TGCGCCAGCAGCCAAGATTTTGGTACCCCGGGACAGGGTGTTCCGTGGGGCTTC
size: .; V: TRBV15; D: TRBD1; J: TRBJ2-3; CDR3: CATSFRDRSTDTQYF; DNA: TGTGCCACCAGCTTCCGGGACAGGAGCACAGATACGCAGTATTTT
size: .; V: TRBV5-5; D: .; J: TRBJ2-7; CDR3: CASSSGPTDYEQYF; DNA: TGTGCCAGCAGCTCCGGGCCCACCGACTACGAGCAGTACTTC
size: once; V: TRBV19; D: TRBD1; J: TRBJ2-5; CDR3: CASSRDRQETQYF; DNA: TGTGCCAGTAGTAGGGACAGGCAAGAGACCCAGTACTTC
size: few; V: TRBV29-1; D: .; J: TRBJ1-2; CDR3: CSVERSRGYGYTF; DNA: TGCAGCGTTGAAAGGTCCCGGGGATATGGCTACACCTTC
size: medium-sized; V: TRBV19; D: .; J: TRBJ2-6; CDR3: CASSLGGANVLTF; DNA: TGTGCCAGTTCCCTGGGTGGGGCCAACGTCCTGACTTTC
size: once; V: TRBV7-7; D: .; J: TRBJ2-5; CDR3: CASSLNSLQETQYF; DNA: TGTGCCAGCAGCTTAAACAGCCTCCAAGAGACCCAGTACTTC
size: .; V: TRBV5-6; D: TRBD2; J: TRBJ2-7; CDR3: CASSSTSGGTYEQYF; DNA: TGTGCCAGCAGCTCGACTAGCGGGGGGACCTACGAGCAGTACTTC
size: .; V: TRBV6-6; D: TRBD1; J: TRBJ1-2; CDR3: CASRKQGADGYTF; DNA: TGTGCCAGCAGGAAACAGGGGGCGGATGGCTACACCTTC
size: .; V: TRBV6-1; D: TRBD2; J: TRBJ2-7; CDR3: CASSALSGLGVHEQYF; DNA: TGTGCCAGCAGTGCCCTTTCGGGACTAGGGGTCCACGAGCAGTACTTC
size: few; V: TRBV7-9; D: .; J: TRBJ1-1; CDR3: CASSLALGSTEAFF; DNA: TGTGCCAGCAGCTTAGCGCTTGGTTCCACTGAAGCTTTCTTT
size: .; V: TRBV7-9; D: .; J: TRBJ1-6; CDR3: CASSFMGPNSPLHF; DNA: TGTGCCAGCAGCTTCATGGGACCTAATTCACCCCTCCACTTT
size: .; V: TRBV25-1; D: .; J: TRBJ1-2; CDR3: CASSEYTREGSYTF; DNA: TGTGCCAGCAGTGAATATACGAGGGAAGGGAGCTACACCTTC
size: .; V: TRBV5-4; D: TRBD1; J: TRBJ1-1; CDR3: CASSLTGDTEAFF; DNA: TGTGCCAGCAGCCTGACAGGGGACACTGAAGCTTTCTTT
size: .; V: TRBV7-6; D: TRBD1; J: TRBJ2-7; CDR3: CASSPGQVGSYEQYF; DNA: TGTGCCAGCAGTCCTGGACAGGTGGGCTCCTACGAGCAGTACTTC
size: .; V: TRBV10-3; D: .; J: TRBJ1-1; CDR3: CAIGEGNTEAFF; DNA: TGTGCCATCGGAGAGGGGAACACTGAAGCTTTCTTT
size: .; V: TRBV2; D: .; J: TRBJ2-1; CDR3: CASSAEGGSMNEQFF; DNA: TGTGCCAGCAGCGCGGAAGGGGGAAGTATGAATGAGCAGTTCTTC
size: .; V: TRBV5-1; D: TRBD1; J: TRBJ1-2; CDR3: CASSFPGTGGQKGGYTF; DNA: TGCGCCAGCAGCTTCCCCGGGACAGGAGGCCAAAAGGGGGGCTACACCTTC
size: .; V: TRBV19; D: .; J: TRBJ2-6; CDR3: CASSSQDSGANVLTF; DNA: TGTGCCAGTAGTTCACAAGACTCTGGGGCCAACGTCCTGACTTTC
size: .; V: TRBV11-1; D: TRBD2; J: TRBJ2-7; CDR3: CASSLGGGGEQYF; DNA: TGTGCCAGCAGCTTAGGCGGGGGAGGCGAGCAGTACTTC
size: .; V: TRBV9; D: .; J: TRBJ1-1; CDR3: CASSVQGRDTEAFF; DNA: TGTGCCAGCAGCGTACAGGGTAGGGACACTGAAGCTTTCTTT
size: few; V: TRBV6-5; D: TRBD1; J: TRBJ2-7; CDR3: CASSYGGTGSYEQYF; DNA: TGTGCCAGCAGTTACGGGGGGACAGGATCCTACGAGCAGTACTTC
size: .; V: TRBV19; D: TRBD1; J: TRBJ1-6; CDR3: CASRRQGADNSPLHF; DNA: TGTGCCAGTAGGCGACAGGGGGCGGATAATTCACCCCTCCACTTT
size: few; V: TRBV5-1; D: .; J: TRBJ2-5; CDR3: CASSSSGTYGETQYF; DNA: TGCGCCAGCAGCTCATCCGGGACATACGGAGAGACCCAGTACTTC
size: .; V: TRBV6-5; D: .; J: TRBJ2-5; CDR3: CASSYSGGKETQYF; DNA: TGTGCCAGCAGTTACTCGGGGGGAAAAGAGACCCAGTACTTC
size: .; V: TRBV4-1; D: .; J: TRBJ2-5; CDR3: CASSQWRQETQYF; DNA: TGCGCCAGCAGCCAGTGGCGGCAAGAGACCCAGTACTTC
size: .; V: TRBV7-6; D: .; J: TRBJ2-7; CDR3: CASSLGPLGTGNREQYF; DNA: TGTGCCAGCAGCTTAGGGCCATTGGGGACCGGGAATAGGGAGCAGTACTTC
size: .; V: TRBV5-4; D: TRBD1; J: TRBJ1-5; CDR3: CASSSGTGSNQPQHF; DNA: TGTGCCAGCAGCTCGGGGACAGGAAGCAATCAGCCCCAGCATTTT
size: .; V: TRBV7-2; D: .; J: TRBJ1-2; CDR3: CASSPGTGYGYTF; DNA: TGTGCCAGCAGCCCCGGGACGGGCTATGGCTACACCTTC
size: once; V: TRBV6-5; D: TRBD2; J: TRBJ2-5; CDR3: CASKRGGQRETQYF; DNA: TGTGCCAGCAAACGGGGGGGCCAGAGAGAGACCCAGTACTTC
size: .; V: TRBV5-4; D: .; J: TRBJ1-2; CDR3: CASSLDPVGARGGYTF; DNA: TGTGCCAGCAGCTTGGATCCGGTGGGTGCGCGCGGGGGCTACACCTTC
size: .; V: TRBV6-6; D: .; J: TRBJ1-2; CDR3: CASSYSGPGEGYTF; DNA: TGTGCCAGCAGTTACTCGGGACCAGGGGAAGGCTACACCTTC
size: .; V: TRBV2; D: .; J: TRBJ2-7; CDR3: CASSDSGDEQYF; DNA: TGTGCCAGCAGTGATAGTGGGGACGAGCAGTACTTC
size: .; V: TRBV4-1; D: .; J: TRBJ2-7; CDR3: CASSQGPISYEQYF; DNA: TGCGCCAGCAGCCAGGGGCCCATCTCCTACGAGCAGTACTTC
size: .; V: TRBV2; D: TRBD1; J: TRBJ1-3; CDR3: CASSRQGLELAGNTIYF; DNA: TGTGCCAGCAGTCGACAGGGTTTGGAGTTAGCTGGAAACACCATATATTTT
size: .; V: TRBV4-2; D: .; J: TRBJ1-4; CDR3: CASSQDEGRGGNEKLFF; DNA: TGTGCCAGCAGCCAAGATGAGGGCCGCGGGGGTAATGAAAAACTGTTTTTT
size: .; V: TRBV12-5; D: .; J: TRBJ2-1; CDR3: CASGLGQVGGNEQFF; DNA: TGTGCTAGTGGTTTGGGACAGGTCGGGGGCAATGAGCAGTTCTTC
size: few; V: TRBV30; D: .; J: TRBJ1-3; CDR3: CAWEGSLSGNTIYF; DNA: TGTGCCTGGGAGGGGAGTCTCTCTGGAAACACCATATATTTT
size: once; V: TRBV10-3; D: .; J: TRBJ2-2; CDR3: CAITRHEDGELFF; DNA: TGTGCCATCACCCGACATGAAGACGGGGAGCTGTTTTTT
size: .; V: TRBV6-6; D: .; J: TRBJ1-2; CDR3: CASSYSQGHYYGYTF; DNA: TGTGCCAGCAGTTACTCTCAGGGGCACTACTATGGCTACACCTTC
size: .; V: TRBV11-2; D: .; J: TRBJ1-4; CDR3: CASSLLRTAKLFF; DNA: TGTGCCAGCAGCTTACTAAGGACAGCGAAACTGTTTTTT
size: .; V: TRBV21-1; D: .; J: TRBJ1-1; CDR3: CASSLPGQAIRDEAFF; DNA: TGTGCCAGCAGCTTACCGGGACAGGCGATAAGGGATGAAGCTTTCTTT
size: .; V: TRBV5-4; D: .; J: TRBJ1-1; CDR3: CASSLAGSGGAFF; DNA: TGTGCCAGCAGCTTGGCGGGGTCCGGGGGAGCTTTCTTT
size: .; V: TRBV21-1; D: .; J: TRBJ2-7; CDR3: CASTDQEGRLNYEQYF; DNA: TGTGCCAGCACTGATCAGGAGGGGCGCCTCAACTACGAGCAGTACTTC